This is a list of T cell receptor beta chains from one sample in a study of patients and donors after allogeneic stem cell transplantation. TCRdb re-called the RT-PCR reads through MiXCR, storing one row per CDR3 protein. This sample has roughly 880,000 distinct CDR3 sequences; about a sixth occur once, and the top ten carry 5% to 6.5%. The source material was blood, either unsorted or a sorted T cell fraction (not recorded which). These receptors originate from a human donor who was either an allogeneic HSCT recipient or a stem cell or donor lymphocyte infusion donor (not recorded which). It is not recorded whose cells these are; they may come from a transplant donor. Each CDR3 is given with its conserved first and last residue. A D gene is named only where the DNA matches it firmly. A row's size may be missing; if present it is once, few, many or a size class.

>TRBJ2-1|TRBV9|-|-|16
TGTGCCAGCAGCGTCGGTTGGATCAACAACTACAATGAGCAGTTCTTC
CASSVGWINNYNEQFF
>TRBJ2-1|TRBV6-1|TRBD2|few|19
TGTGCCAGCAGTCCGGGACTAGCGGGAGGGTCCTACTCCTACAATGAGCAGTTCTTC
CASSPGLAGGSYSYNEQFF
>TRBJ2-7|TRBV12-3/TRBV12-4|TRBD2|few|16
TGTGCCAGCAGTTTAAGTTGGGGGGGACCTTTGGGCGAGCAGTACTTC
CASSLSWGGPLGEQYF
>TRBJ1-4|TRBV6-1|TRBD1|few|16
TGTGCCAGCAGTCGGACAGGGACGAGGGGTAATGAAAAACTGTTTTTT
CASSRTGTRGNEKLFF
>TRBJ2-7|TRBV5-1|-|many|14
TGCGCCAGCAGCCTAAGCCACCCTCCCTACGAGCAGTACTTC
CASSLSHPPYEQYF
>TRBJ2-3|TRBV5-6|-|-|12
TGTGCCAGCAGCCTAAACCCGGGGACGCAGTATTTT
CASSLNPGTQYF
>TRBJ2-7|TRBV12-3/TRBV12-4|-|many|15
TGTGCCAGCAGTTTCCGGGGACTTGTTCAGGACGAGCAGTACTTC
CASSFRGLVQDEQYF
>TRBJ2-2|TRBV12-3/TRBV12-4|-|few|17
TGTGCCAGCAGTTTATTTCTAGGTGGGATGTATGTGGGGGAGCTGTTTTTT
CASSLFLGGMYVGELFF
>TRBJ2-3|TRBV20-1|-|few|13
TGCAGTGGAAGGGTAACTAGCACAGATACGCAGTATTTT
CSGRVTSTDTQYF
>TRBJ2-1|TRBV4-1|TRBD1|-|20
TGCGCCAGCAGCCAGGGCCTGACAGGGGCGAGAAGCAGCTCCTACAATGAGCAGTTCTTC
CASSQGLTGARSSSYNEQFF
>TRBJ2-2|TRBV2|-|few|12
TGTGCCAGCAGTGAATCGACCGGGGAGCTGTTTTTT
CASSESTGELFF
>TRBJ2-1|TRBV6-1|-|-|13
TGTGCCAGCAGTCAGGGTTATTTCGATGAGCAGTTCTTC
CASSQGYFDEQFF
>TRBJ2-7|TRBV27|-|few|16
TGTGCCAGCAGTTTTGGCGGGAGTGGGACAGTCTACGAGCAGTACTTC
CASSFGGSGTVYEQYF
>TRBJ2-1|TRBV2|TRBD2|-|12
TGTGCCAGCAGTAATAGCGGGAGGGAGCAGTTCTTC
CASSNSGREQFF
>TRBJ2-1|TRBV11-3|TRBD2|many|16
TGTGCCAGCAGCCTAACGGGACTAGCGGGAGTGTATGAGCAGTTCTTC
CASSLTGLAGVYEQFF
>TRBJ1-4|TRBV20-1|-|few|16
TGCAGTGCTAGAAACAGCTTCCTCGACGTTCATGAAAAACTGTTTTTT
CSARNSFLDVHEKLFF
>TRBJ2-3|TRBV15|TRBD1|-|16
TGTGCCACCAGCAACTCAGGGACAGGGCGCACAGATACGCAGTATTTT
CATSNSGTGRTDTQYF
>TRBJ1-4|TRBV7-9|TRBD1|-|15
TGTGCCAGCAGCCCGAGGGACAGGGCCCTGGAAAAACTGTTTTTT
CASSPRDRALEKLFF